This entry lists 25 T cell receptor beta chains sequenced from one sample in a study of OX40 agonist ivuxolimab in advanced cancers. Data came from immunoSEQ multiplex PCR; TCRdb stores just in-frame clones and leaves some out. The sample comprises 65,000 to 85,000 clones, about 87% of which are singletons, and around 7.5% rests with the top ten. The sample here was CD4+ or CD8+ T cells sorted from blood, taken in a trial of the OX40 agonist ivuxolimab. Receptors were obtained from an adult with an advanced solid tumor such as melanoma, head and neck, liver or kidney cancer.

This rearrangement joins TRBV7-9 to TRBJ2-7, with D hard to call. Germline V gene data show CDR1 as SEHNR and CDR2 as FQNEAQ (reference sequence). The V gene lost 1 base and the J gene lost 5 bases, with 15 bases spanning the gap. The CDR3 is 15 amino acids. The CDR3 is CASSLVPAKNDEQYF. CDR3 coding DNA: TGTGCCAGCAGCTTAGTACCAGCCAAGAACGACGAGCAGTACTTC.

The V and J genes are TRBV29-1 and TRBJ1-1, with no clear D. The CDR3 runs to 11 residues. The V gene's germline CDR1 is SQVTM and CDR2 ANQGSEA. V gave up 7 bases and J gave up 0 bases, with 6 bases separating them. This CDR3 is CSAQMNTEAFF. CDR3 DNA sequence: TGCAGCGCACAGATGAACACTGAAGCTTTCTTT. Combining the CDR3 with reference TRBV29-1 and TRBJ1-1 gives the whole variable domain SAVISQKPSRDICQRGTSLTIQCQVDSQVTMMFWYRQQPGQSLTLIATANQGSEATYESGFVIDKFPISRPNLTFSTLTVSNMSPEDSSIYLCSAQMNTEAFFGQGTRLTVV.

This chain connects TRBV28 to TRBJ1-5; D unclear. This CDR3 has 16 amino acids. The V gene lost 3 bases and the J gene lost 3 bases, with 15 bases spanning the gap. Looked up from germline, CDR1 is MDHEN and CDR2 is SYDVKM. CDR3 sequence: CASSFETGTSNQPQHF. In nucleotides, the CDR3 is TGTGCCAGCAGTTTCGAAACTGGTACCTCCAATCAGCCCCAGCATTTT.

This clone has only one observation. This rearrangement joins TRBV7-2 to TRBJ2-3, with 9 bases fitting TRBD2. With V trimmed by 5 bases and J by 7 bases, 13 bases remained unmatched. Germline assignment: CDR1 SGHTA and CDR2 FQGNSA. The CDR3 extends over 16 amino acids. This CDR3 reads CASSGVREGYLYTQYF. The CDR3 nucleotides read TGTGCCAGCAGCGGCGTGCGGGAGGGCTACCTCTATACGCAGTATTTT.

The V call is TRBV25-1, the J call TRBJ1-5; no clear D gene. CDR3 length: 14 amino acids. V gave up 3 bases and J gave up 4 bases, with 10 bases separating them. CDR1 and CDR2 (germline): MGHDK, SYGVNS. The CDR3 sequence: CASSDEAENQPQHF. CDR3 bases: TGTGCCAGCAGTGACGAGGCCGAGAATCAGCCCCAGCATTTT.

The J gene is TRBJ1-5, the V gene TRBV5-1; 7 bases map to TRBD1. Germline CDR1 SGHRS, CDR2 YFSETQ. This CDR3 comprises 14 residues. Trimming at V came to 1 base and at J to 9 bases, leaving 7 bases not matched to a gene. CDR3 residues: CASSLSTGDRPQHF. CDR3 sequence (DNA): TGCGCCAGCAGCTTGAGTACAGGGGATCGGCCCCAGCATTTT.

This sequence joins TRBV19 and TRBJ2-4, with D perhaps TRBD1 or TRBD2 (5 bases each). Germline V gene lookup returns CDR1 LNHDA and CDR2 SQIVND (reference sequence). Trimming took off 5 bases at V and 2 bases at J, with 16 bases between the two ends. The CDR3 consists of 16 residues. CDR3 coding DNA: TGTGCCAGTAGTGGTTTTGGGGGAGTATCCAAAAACATTCAGTACTTC. Its translation: CASSGFGGVSKNIQYF.

This clone was seen once. This sequence joins TRBV12-2 and TRBJ1-2; the tabulated D call, TRBD1, remains unverified against the DNA. TRBV12-2 is classified as a pseudogene. The CDR3 is 19 amino acids. The CDR3: CASRLVREGVGIFNYGYTF. DNA for the CDR3: TGTGCAAGTCGCTTGGTCAGAGAAGGGGTTGGGATCTTTAACTATGGCTACACCTTC.

This chain connects TRBV28 to TRBJ1-1, with D maybe TRBD1 (5 bases). The CDR3 has 16 amino acids. CDR1 and CDR2 from the germline V gene are MDHEN and SYDVKM. Trimming shortened V by 3 bases and J by 2 bases, and 16 bases separated the two germline ends. CDR3 sequence reads: CASSFSDSRINTEAFF. CDR3 bases: TGTGCCAGCAGTTTTAGCGACAGCCGGATTAACACTGAAGCTTTCTTT. Looking up the rest from reference TRBV28 and TRBJ1-1 gives the full variable domain: DVKVTQSSRYLVKRTGEKVFLECVQDMDHENMFWYRQDPGLGLRLIYFSYDVKMKEKGDIPEGYSVSREKKERFSLILESASTNQTSMYLCASSFSDSRINTEAFFGQGTRLTVV.

The chain joins TRBV9 to TRBJ2-1; the match to TRBD2 covers 13 bases. There are 18 residues in the CDR3. Germline assignment: CDR1 SGDLS and CDR2 YYNGEE. The trim removed 0 bases at V and 12 bases at J, leaving 15 bases unmatched. CDR3 DNA sequence: TGTGCCAGCAGCGTAGGAGGGGTTACTAGCGGGAGGGCCCGACGGCAGTTCTTC. As protein: CASSVGGVTSGRARRQFF.

This clone was detected only a few times. The chain carries TRBV5-4 and TRBJ2-1; D not resolved. Looked up from germline, CDR1 is SGHNT and CDR2 is YYREEE (reference sequence). Trimming removed 5 bases from V and 2 bases from J, with 8 bases in between. The CDR3 has 13 residues. As DNA, the CDR3 is TGTGCCAGCAGTCCCGCAGCCTACAATGAGCAGTTCTTC. This gives the protein CASSPAAYNEQFF.

The chain carries TRBV10-3 and TRBJ1-4, with D maybe TRBD1 (5 bases). The CDR3 has 14 residues. V lost 10 bases, J lost 8 bases, and 20 bases lay in between. Germline CDR1 ENHRY, CDR2 SYGVKD. CDR3 DNA sequence: TGTGCCACCAAACACGACGGGGGATCGGAAAAACTGTTTTTT. Translating it yields CATKHDGGSEKLFF.

The rearrangement links TRBV9 to TRBJ2-2, with D perhaps matching TRBD1 (6 bases). This CDR3 has 15 residues. V dropped 0 bases and J dropped 2 bases, with 8 bases sitting between them. Germline-derived CDR1 and CDR2 are SGDLS and YYNGEE. The CDR3: CASSVGTANTGELFF. The CDR3 DNA sequence: TGTGCCAGCAGCGTAGGGACAGCAAACACCGGGGAGCTGTTTTTT.

This CDR3 reads CASRSDQSSYEQYF. DNA of the CDR3: TGTGCCAGTAGAAGCGATCAGAGCTCCTACGAGCAGTACTTC. This rearrangement joins TRBV19 to TRBJ2-7; D is ambiguous. Trimming removed 6 bases from V and 0 bases from J, with 12 bases in between. The CDR3 consists of 14 residues. Germline CDR1 and CDR2: LNHDA and SQIVND (reference sequence).

The V call is TRBV5-6, the J call TRBJ2-4; 8 positions agree with TRBD1. CDR3 length equals 14 residues. Germline CDR1 is SGHDT and CDR2 is YYEEEE. The V segment lost 4 bases and the J segment 5 bases; nucleotides outside the gene matches: 5. In DNA, the CDR3 is TGTGCCAGCAGCAACCGACAGGGGCAAAACATTCAGTACTTC. This gives the protein CASSNRQGQNIQYF.

The V and J genes are TRBV6-6 and TRBJ2-5; D is possibly TRBD1 or TRBD2 (6 bases each). V shed 2 bases and J shed 9 bases, with 16 bases lying between them. The CDR3 runs to 14 residues. Germline CDR1 is MNHNY and CDR2 is SVGAGI (reference sequence). The CDR3 DNA reads TGTGCCAGCAGTTACCCGGGGGCCATGATGTCCCAGTACTTC. It specifies CASSYPGAMMSQYF.

The CDR3 coding sequence is TGTGCCAGCTCTCGTTACGACCTCTCTGGAAACACCATATATTTT. Amino acids: CASSRYDLSGNTIYF. This chain connects TRBV7-9 to TRBJ1-3; no firm D call. The CDR3 has 15 amino acids. From germline, CDR1 is SEHNR and CDR2 FQNEAQ (reference sequence). V lost 8 bases and J lost 0, with 14 bases in between.

The chain employs TRBV5-5 and TRBJ2-7, with 7 bases aligning to TRBD2. Germline V CDR1 and CDR2: SGHKS, YYEKEE (reference sequence). This CDR3 spans 14 amino acids. With 0 bases clipped from V and 3 bases from J, the junction kept 3 bases outside the gene matches. As DNA, the CDR3 is TGTGCCAGCAGCTTGGTGGCTAGCGGCTACGAGCAGTACTTC. It encodes CASSLVASGYEQYF.

For the CDR3, the DNA is TGTGCCAGCAGTCCCGGGACACTCTATTCACCCCTCCACTTT. Translation gives CASSPGTLYSPLHF. The chain couples TRBV28 to TRBJ1-6, with D tentatively TRBD1 (6 bases). The CDR3 has 14 residues. In germline, CDR1 is MDHEN, CDR2 SYDVKM. Trimming stripped 5 bases from V and 8 bases from J, with 13 bases between.

The chain carries TRBV4-1 and TRBJ1-6; D is unresolved. V was clipped by 2 bases and J by 0 bases, with 11 bases between them. This CDR3 contains 17 residues. Germline V gene data show CDR1 as MGHRA and CDR2 as YSYEKL. The CDR3 loop reads CASSQLPAGSYNSPLHF. The CDR3 DNA follows: TGCGCCAGCAGCCAACTTCCAGCCGGCTCCTATAATTCACCCCTCCACTTT.

V and J are TRBV5-1 and TRBJ1-1; D not certain. The CDR3 has 15 amino acids. CDR1 is SGHRS, CDR2 YFSETQ, per germline. Trimming removed 0 bases at V and 11 bases at J, with 20 bases between. CDR3 region: CASSLGDRAPVMAFF. The CDR3 coding sequence is TGCGCCAGCAGCTTGGGGGATCGGGCTCCCGTTATGGCTTTCTTT. Complete variable domain (other parts from reference TRBV5-1 and TRBJ1-1): KAGVTQTPRYLIKTRGQQVTLSCSPISGHRSVSWYQQTPGQGLQFLFEYFSETQRNKGNFPGRFSGRQFSNSRSEMNVSTLELGDSALYLCASSLGDRAPVMAFFGQGTRLTVV.

This clone was seen only once. In DNA form, the CDR3 reads TGTGCCAGCTCACCGTTCAGGGCTACCGGGGAGCTGTTTTTT. This gives the protein CASSPFRATGELFF. V usage is TRBV18 and J usage is TRBJ2-2; possibly TRBD1 for D (5 bases). The V and J ends lost 3 bases and 5 bases respectively, with 10 bases between them. This CDR3 comprises 14 residues. Germline-derived CDR1 and CDR2 are KGHSH and LQKENI.

The genes are TRBV9 and TRBJ2-2; 8 positions agree with TRBD1. CDR3 size: 15 residues. Per germline, CDR1 SGDLS and CDR2 YYNGEE. V was clipped by 4 bases and J by 4 bases; unmatched bases: 6. The CDR3 loop reads CASSPRQGTTGELFF. In DNA form, the CDR3 reads TGTGCCAGCAGCCCGCGACAGGGGACCACCGGGGAGCTGTTTTTT.

The chain couples TRBV19 to TRBJ2-1, with 9 bases identical to TRBD1. Per the germline V gene, CDR1 is LNHDA and CDR2 is SQIVND (reference sequence). V lost 4 bases, J lost 3 bases, and 4 bases stayed unmatched. This CDR3 comprises 15 residues. This chain's CDR3 is CASSTGTGNYNEQFF. The CDR3 DNA reads as TGTGCCAGTAGTACCGGGACAGGGAACTACAATGAGCAGTTCTTC.

The rearrangement joins TRBV7-9 to TRBJ2-7, with a possible D match to TRBD2 (5 bases). The CDR3 consists of 16 residues. V was pared by 5 bases and J by 5 bases, with 22 bases between. Germline values: CDR1 SEHNR, CDR2 FQNEAQ (reference sequence). The CDR3 bases are TGTGCCAGCAGCCCAAGGACTCGAAAAGGGCCTGACGAGCAGTACTTC. It yields the protein CASSPRTRKGPDEQYF.